The entry below describes one T cell receptor (beta chain). Antigen unknown. The data are from a study of response to subunit inactivated influenza vaccine. Germline V gives CDR1 MNHEY, CDR2 SVGAGI. CDR3 size: 14 residues. V lost 0 bases and J lost 4, with 9 bases in between. Whole-study results and caveats: With each seasonal influenza vaccination, the authors suggested, few new T cells are recruited.

Using its own MiXCR run on the RT-PCR reads, TCRdb lists one record per CDR3 protein. The sample shows more than 700,000 distinct CDR3 sequences, over 20% of them seen only once. Here the sequenced sample was PBMCs from blood, taken 5 days after vaccination. This sequence joins TRBV6-5 and TRBJ1-1; D is uncertain. The TCR comes from a middle-aged man who received an inactivated influenza vaccine. CDR3 in amino acids: CASSYSIGSTEAFF. The CDR3, as DNA: TGTGCCAGCAGTTACTCGATAGGGAGCACTGAAGCTTTCTTT.